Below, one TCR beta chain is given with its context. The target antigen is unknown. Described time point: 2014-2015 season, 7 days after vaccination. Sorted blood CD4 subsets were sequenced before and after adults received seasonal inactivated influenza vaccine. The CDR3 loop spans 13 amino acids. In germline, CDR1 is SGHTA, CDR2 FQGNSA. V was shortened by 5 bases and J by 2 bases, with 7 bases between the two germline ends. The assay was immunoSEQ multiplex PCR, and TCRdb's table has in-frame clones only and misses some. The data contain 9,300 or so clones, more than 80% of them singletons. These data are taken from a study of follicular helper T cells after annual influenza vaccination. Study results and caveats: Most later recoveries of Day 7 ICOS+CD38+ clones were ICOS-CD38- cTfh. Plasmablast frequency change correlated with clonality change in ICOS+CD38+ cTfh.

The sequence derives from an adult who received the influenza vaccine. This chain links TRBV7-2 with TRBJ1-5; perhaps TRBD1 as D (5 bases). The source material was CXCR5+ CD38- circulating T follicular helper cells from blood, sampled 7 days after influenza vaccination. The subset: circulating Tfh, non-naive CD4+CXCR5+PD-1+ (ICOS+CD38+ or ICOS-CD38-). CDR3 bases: TGTGCCAGCAGCCTGACAGGCAATCAGCCCCAGCATTTT. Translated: CASSLTGNQPQHF. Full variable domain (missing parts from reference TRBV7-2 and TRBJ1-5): GAGVSQSPSNKVTEKGKDVELRCDPISGHTALYWYRQSLGQGLEFLIYFQGNSAPDKSGLPSDRFSAERTGGSVSTLTIQRTQQEDSAVYLCASSLTGNQPQHFGDGTRLSIL.